This T cell receptor (beta chain) was retrieved from a study of blood T cells in healthy people across ages. CDR1 is SQVTM, CDR2 ANQGSEA, per germline. Trimming pared 0 bases from V and 2 bases from J, leaving 1 base between. The CDR3 contains 12 residues. Researchers isolated at least 6.5 million PBMCs per sample. The second PCR ran about 6 to 11 cycles with a sample-barcoded 5' primer and J-beta primers. Each CDR3 protein gets one entry after TCRdb re-called the 5' RACE reads with MiXCR. The repertoire has more than 1 million distinct CDR3 sequences, 40% to 45% of them found once; the top ten carry 15% to 20%. This clonotype showed up just once.

The sequence derives from an older woman in good health. This chain uses TRBV29-1 with TRBJ2-2, with D hard to call. The specimen sequenced was blood. CDR3 amino acids: CSVEDNTGELFF. The CDR3 DNA is TGCAGCGTTGAAGACAACACCGGGGAGCTGTTTTTT.